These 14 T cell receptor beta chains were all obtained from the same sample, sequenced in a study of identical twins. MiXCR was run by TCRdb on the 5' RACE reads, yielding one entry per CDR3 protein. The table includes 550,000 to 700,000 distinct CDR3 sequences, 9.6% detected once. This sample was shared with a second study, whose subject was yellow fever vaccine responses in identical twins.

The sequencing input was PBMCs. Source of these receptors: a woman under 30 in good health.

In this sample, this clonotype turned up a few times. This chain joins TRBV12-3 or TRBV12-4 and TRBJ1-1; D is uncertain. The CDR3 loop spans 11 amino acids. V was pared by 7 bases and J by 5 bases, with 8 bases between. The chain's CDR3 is CASTGWTEAFF. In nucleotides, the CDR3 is TGTGCCAGCACGGGGTGGACTGAAGCTTTCTTT.

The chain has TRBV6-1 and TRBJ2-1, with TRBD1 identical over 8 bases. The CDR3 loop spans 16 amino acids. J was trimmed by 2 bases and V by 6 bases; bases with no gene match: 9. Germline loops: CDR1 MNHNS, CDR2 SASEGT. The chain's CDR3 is CASRPLRTGPYNEQFF. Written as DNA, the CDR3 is TGTGCCAGCAGACCTTTACGGACAGGGCCCTACAATGAGCAGTTCTTC.

For the CDR3, the DNA is TGTGCCAGCCGCCGGCGACTGGGTGAAGAGACCCAGTACTTC. Translated: CASRRRLGEETQYF. The chain uses TRBV5-5 and TRBJ2-5; D call uncertain. This CDR3 region has 14 residues. The V gene's germline CDR1 is SGHKS and CDR2 YYEKEE (reference sequence). Trimming removed 7 bases at V and 3 bases at J, with 16 bases between.

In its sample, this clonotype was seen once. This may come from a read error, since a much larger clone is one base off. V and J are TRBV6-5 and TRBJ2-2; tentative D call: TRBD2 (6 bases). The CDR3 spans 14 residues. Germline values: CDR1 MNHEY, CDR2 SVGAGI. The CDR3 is CASSYAQLGGVLFF. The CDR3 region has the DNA TGTGCCAGCAGTTACGCGCAACTGGGCGGGGTGCTGTTTTTT.

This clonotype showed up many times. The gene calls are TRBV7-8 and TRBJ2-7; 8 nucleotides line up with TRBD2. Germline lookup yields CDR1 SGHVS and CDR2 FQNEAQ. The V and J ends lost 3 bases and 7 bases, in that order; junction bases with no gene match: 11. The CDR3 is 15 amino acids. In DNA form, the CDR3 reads TGTGCCAGCAGCTTTCGGGAGGGGAGTTTCAGGGAGCAGTACTTC. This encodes CASSFREGSFREQYF. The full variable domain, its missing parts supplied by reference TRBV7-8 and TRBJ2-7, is GAGVSQSPRYKVAKRGQDVALRCDPISGHVSLFWYQQALGQGPEFLTYFQNEAQLDKSGLPSDRFFAERPEGSVSTLKIQRTQQEDSAVYLCASSFREGSFREQYFGPGTRLTVT.

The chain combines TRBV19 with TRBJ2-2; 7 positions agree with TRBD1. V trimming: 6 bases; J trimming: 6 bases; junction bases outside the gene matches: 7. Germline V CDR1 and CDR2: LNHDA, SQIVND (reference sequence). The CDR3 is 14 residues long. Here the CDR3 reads CASSSTGWSGELFF. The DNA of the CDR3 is TGTGCCAGTAGCTCGACAGGGTGGTCCGGGGAGCTGTTTTTT.

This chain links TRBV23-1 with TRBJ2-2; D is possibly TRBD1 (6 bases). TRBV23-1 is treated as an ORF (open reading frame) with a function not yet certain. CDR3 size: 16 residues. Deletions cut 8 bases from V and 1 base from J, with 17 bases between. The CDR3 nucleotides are TGCGCCAGCCCCTGCCGTGGGGACAAGAACACCGGGGAGCTGTTTTTT. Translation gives CASPCRGDKNTGELFF.

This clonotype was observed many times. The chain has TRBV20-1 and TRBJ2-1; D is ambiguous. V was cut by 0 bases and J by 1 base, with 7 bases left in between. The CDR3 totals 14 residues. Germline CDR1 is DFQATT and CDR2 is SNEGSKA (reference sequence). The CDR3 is CSARDVKSYNEQFF. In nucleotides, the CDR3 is TGCAGTGCTAGAGATGTGAAATCCTACAATGAGCAGTTCTTC.

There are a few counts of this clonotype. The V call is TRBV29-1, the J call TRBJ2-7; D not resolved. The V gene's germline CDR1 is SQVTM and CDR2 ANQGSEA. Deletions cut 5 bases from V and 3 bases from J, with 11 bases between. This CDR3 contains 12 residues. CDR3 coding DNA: TGCAGCGTTAATTTCCAGAACTACGAGCAGTACTTC. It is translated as CSVNFQNYEQYF.

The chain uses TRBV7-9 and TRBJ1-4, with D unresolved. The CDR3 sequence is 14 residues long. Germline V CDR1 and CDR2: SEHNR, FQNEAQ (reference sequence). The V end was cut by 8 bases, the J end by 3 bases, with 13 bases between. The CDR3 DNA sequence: TGTGCCAGCGTGGGAAAGCGGTCTAATGAAAAACTGTTTTTT. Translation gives CASVGKRSNEKLFF.

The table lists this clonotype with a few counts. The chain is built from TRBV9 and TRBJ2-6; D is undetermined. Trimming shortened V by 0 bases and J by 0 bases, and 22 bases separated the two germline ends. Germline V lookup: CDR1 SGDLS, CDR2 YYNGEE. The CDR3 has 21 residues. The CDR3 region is CASSVELGNSHPNSGANVLTF. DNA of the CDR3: TGTGCCAGCAGCGTAGAACTTGGGAACTCTCACCCTAACTCTGGGGCCAACGTCCTGACTTTC.

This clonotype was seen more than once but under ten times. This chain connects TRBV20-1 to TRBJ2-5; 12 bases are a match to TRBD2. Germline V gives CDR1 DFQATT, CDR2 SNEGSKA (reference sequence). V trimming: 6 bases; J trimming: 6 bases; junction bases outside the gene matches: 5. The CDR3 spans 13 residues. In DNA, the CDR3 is TGCAGTGCCGGGACTAGCGGGCTCAAGACCCAGTACTTC. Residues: CSAGTSGLKTQYF.

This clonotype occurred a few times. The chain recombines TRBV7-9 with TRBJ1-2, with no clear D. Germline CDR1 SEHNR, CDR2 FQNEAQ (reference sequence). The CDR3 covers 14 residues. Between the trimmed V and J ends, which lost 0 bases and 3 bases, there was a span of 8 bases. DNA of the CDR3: TGTGCCAGCAGCTTAGCGAAGGTTGACTATGGCTACACCTTC. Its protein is CASSLAKVDYGYTF.

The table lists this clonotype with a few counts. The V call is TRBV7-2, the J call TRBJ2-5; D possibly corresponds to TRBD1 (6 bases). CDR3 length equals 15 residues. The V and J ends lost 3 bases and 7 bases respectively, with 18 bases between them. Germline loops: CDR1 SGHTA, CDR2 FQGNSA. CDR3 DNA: TGTGCCAGCAGCTTCCAGGACAGTGCTTATGGGACCCAGTACTTC. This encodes CASSFQDSAYGTQYF.